This T cell receptor beta chain was captured in a study of somatic mutations in cytotoxic T cells in rheumatoid arthritis. Note on this clone: Its specificity is not known.

Study-wide findings and caveats: Age-matched healthy controls and rheumatoid arthritis patients had CD8+ T-cell clonality that did not differ significantly.

This table comes from immunoSEQ multiplex PCR, and its TCRdb copy is limited to in-frame clones, with some not included. The top ten clones hold roughly 4.5% of a sample with over 15,000 clones, 60% to 85% of them seen once. Sample: CD8+ T cells sorted from blood. The receptor's source is an adult with rheumatoid arthritis.

CDR3 sequence (DNA): TGTGCCAGCAGTTTAAAAGGGGGGCGGACTGAAGCTTTCTTT. Translating gives CASSLKGGRTEAFF. The chain recombines TRBV27 with TRBJ1-1; weak D call: TRBD1 (6 bases). Trimming removed 2 bases at V and 5 bases at J, with 12 bases between. The CDR3 sequence is 14 residues long. Germline assignment: CDR1 MNHEY and CDR2 SMNVEV (reference sequence).